Below are 4 T cell receptor beta chains sequenced from a single sample in a study of blood T cell repertoires in COVID-19. Measured with immunoSEQ multiplex PCR; TCRdb has only the in-frame clones, and not every one. In the table there are fewer than 200,000 clones, 85% to 90% of which are singletons. Sequenced sample: peripheral blood. These receptors were collected from a woman in her fifties or sixties with acute or convalescent COVID-19.

This sequence joins TRBV7-8 and TRBJ2-1; 7 nucleotides align to TRBD2. CDR1 and CDR2 (germline): SGHVS, FQNEAQ. The junction had 6 bases not matched to a gene; V was cut back by 8 bases and J by 5 bases. The CDR3 contains 13 residues. The CDR3 coding sequence is TGTGCCAGCCGGCTAGCGGTAAACAATGAGCAGTTCTTC. Its protein is CASRLAVNNEQFF.

This CDR3 reads CASSWGQGAGETQYF. The CDR3 DNA is TGCGCCAGCAGCTGGGGCCAGGGGGCGGGAGAGACCCAGTACTTC. The chain recombines TRBV5-1 with TRBJ2-5; 8 bases fit TRBD1. Germline trimming cut 3 bases from V and 4 bases from J; bases unmatched to any gene: 8. CDR1 is SGHRS and CDR2 is YFSETQ in the germline V gene. The CDR3 loop spans 15 amino acids. Using reference TRBV5-1 and TRBJ2-5 for the parts outside the CDR3, the full variable domain is KAGVTQTPRYLIKTRGQQVTLSCSPISGHRSVSWYQQTPGQGLQFLFEYFSETQRNKGNFPGRFSGRQFSNSRSEMNVSTLELGDSALYLCASSWGQGAGETQYFGPGTRLLVL.

The V gene is TRBV21-1, the J gene TRBJ1-5; TRBD1 is the table's D call, not checked against the DNA. TRBV21-1 is flagged as a pseudogene. This CDR3 region has 15 residues. DNA for the CDR3: TGTGCCAGCAGCAAGCGTCCCGGGACAGGTTTCACCCAGCATTTT. This encodes CASSKRPGTGFTQHF.

The chain links TRBV2 to TRBJ2-1; 7 nucleotides align to TRBD2. The length of the CDR3 is 11 residues. Per the germline V gene, CDR1 is SNHLY and CDR2 is FYNNEI. The CDR3: CATGGYNEQFF. CDR3 bases: TGTGCAACGGGGGGTTACAATGAGCAGTTCTTC.